The 23 T cell receptor beta chains below were found in one sample sequenced in a study of regulatory T cells in long-lasting Graves disease. Libraries of TCR beta came from iRepertoire HTBI primers plus Arm-PCR of CDR3 regions. TCRdb itself ran the multiplex PCR reads through MiXCR, one entry per CDR3 protein. The sample contains about 420,000 distinct CDR3 sequences, 15% to 20% of which appear only once. Time point meaning: newly diagnosed GD, antithyroid drugs for less than 3 months. RNA from PBMCs was the source of the TCR library. The sample also formed part of further work on T cells in Graves' hyperthyroidism and ophthalmopathy.

Sequenced material: peripheral blood mononuclear cells (PBMCs), taken at new diagnosis, from a patient treated with antithyroid drugs. Receptors were obtained from a young woman with Graves disease.

On this clonotype itself: A much larger clone lies one base from this, so it may be a read error. V and J are TRBV5-1 and TRBJ2-7; TRBD2 matches 10 bases. The CDR3 is 16 amino acids. Germline CDR1 reads SGHRS; CDR2 reads YFSETQ. J gave up 7 bases and V 3 bases, and 13 bases lay outside the gene matches. CDR3 sequence: CASSSTRAGGQNEQYF. In DNA form, the CDR3 reads TGCGCCAGCAGCTCAACCCGAGCGGGAGGGCAAAATGAGCAGTACTTC.

This clonotype appeared a few times. The rearrangement uses TRBV20-1 and TRBJ1-1; D not resolved. The ends were cut back, 6 bases at V and 8 bases at J, with 13 bases in the middle. Germline assignment: CDR1 DFQATT and CDR2 SNEGSKA (reference sequence). CDR3 length: 11 residues. The CDR3 loop is CSAFSPVEAFF. For the CDR3, the DNA is TGCAGTGCCTTCAGTCCGGTAGAAGCTTTCTTT.

Regarding this clonotype: Since the CDR3 does not end with the conserved phenylalanine or tryptophan, this likely comes from a read error. It is unclear where the CDR3 begins or ends on the DNA, so no DNA is shown, and the CDR3 is as TCRdb lists it. V is TRBV18 and J is TRBJ2-7; the table assigns TRBD2, which was not confirmed against the DNA. Including both end residues, the CDR3 is 15 amino acids long. Germline CDR1 is KGHSH and CDR2 is LQKENI. The CDR3 protein is CASGPERGNSYEEYL.

This clonotype was detected a few times. The chain joins TRBV6-1 to TRBJ2-7; D is ambiguous. V was cut by 10 bases and J by 7 bases, with 17 bases left in between. The CDR3 is made up of 12 amino acids. Germline V lookup: CDR1 MNHNS, CDR2 SASEGT. The CDR3 region has the DNA TGTGCCACCAGCCGGGCCCGAACGGAGCAGTACTTC. This codes for CATSRARTEQYF.

This clonotype has a handful of counts. The J gene is TRBJ2-5, the V gene TRBV15; D is possibly TRBD2 (6 bases). V lost 3 bases and J 7 bases, leaving 15 bases between the germline ends. CDR1 is LNHNV, CDR2 YYDKDF, per germline (reference sequence). The CDR3 sequence is 14 residues long. CDR3 sequence reads: CATSRESGLGTQYF. CDR3 nucleotides: TGTGCCACCAGCAGGGAGAGCGGGTTGGGGACCCAGTACTTC.

This clonotype occurred a few times. The chain joins TRBV5-1 to TRBJ2-1, with unresolved D. Germline V gives CDR1 SGHRS, CDR2 YFSETQ. V dropped 0 bases and J dropped 8 bases, with 6 bases sitting between them. This CDR3 has 12 amino acids. The chain's CDR3 is CASSLEPHEQFF. The CDR3 nucleotides read TGCGCCAGCAGCTTGGAACCCCATGAGCAGTTCTTC.

The sample holds many counts of this clonotype. This rearrangement joins TRBV7-2 to TRBJ2-7, with 9 bases aligning to TRBD2. Germline V lookup: CDR1 SGHTA, CDR2 FQGNSA. CDR3 length: 17 residues. After removal of 1 base from V and 4 bases from J, the junction contained 11 bases not matched to a gene. CDR3 loop: CASSLVGGGAGMYEQYF. CDR3 nucleotide sequence: TGTGCCAGCAGCTTAGTGGGCGGGGGGGCCGGTATGTACGAGCAGTACTTC.

This clonotype has more than one count but fewer than ten. The chain combines TRBV7-3 with TRBJ2-1, with 10 bases identical to TRBD1. The V segment lost 4 bases and the J segment 7 bases; nucleotides outside the gene matches: 10. The germline V gene encodes CDR1 SGHTA and CDR2 FQGTGA. The CDR3 is 16 residues long. CDR3 sequence: CASSWSGTGEGNEQFF. The CDR3 DNA is TGTGCCAGCAGCTGGTCCGGGACAGGGGAAGGAAATGAGCAGTTCTTC.

This clonotype was seen ten or more times. This chain uses TRBV7-6 with TRBJ2-1; 9 bases match TRBD2. CDR1 is SGHVS and CDR2 is FNYEAQ in the germline V gene. J lost 0 bases, V lost 0 bases, and 9 bases had no gene match. The CDR3 contains 19 residues. The CDR3 DNA sequence: TGTGCCAGCAGCTTAGCGAGGGCTAGCGGGATAAGCTCCTACAATGAGCAGTTCTTC. Protein sequence: CASSLARASGISSYNEQFF.

The CDR3 sequence: CASSGSGRWTGELFF. The CDR3 DNA reads TGTGCCAGCAGCGGGAGCGGGAGGTGGACCGGGGAGCTGTTTTTT. The chain combines TRBV11-2 with TRBJ2-2; 9 positions agree with TRBD2. The germline V gene encodes CDR1 SGHAT and CDR2 FQNNGV. This CDR3 is built from 15 residues. J was trimmed by 5 bases and V by 5 bases; bases with no gene match: 6.

A single count supports this clonotype. The chain couples TRBV6-2 or TRBV6-3 to TRBJ2-5, with 7 bases fitting TRBD2. This CDR3 has 14 residues. V dropped 5 bases and J dropped 4; count of bases not matched to a gene: 7. Germline values: CDR1 MNHEY, CDR2 SVGEGT. The CDR3: CASSHPGLLETQYF. CDR3 in DNA: TGTGCCAGCAGTCACCCGGGACTACTAGAGACCCAGTACTTC.

This clonotype was seen more than once but under ten times. The J gene is TRBJ2-3, the V gene TRBV20-1; 10 positions agree with TRBD2. From germline, CDR1 is DFQATT and CDR2 SNEGSKA (reference sequence). V trimming: 1 base; J trimming: 0 bases; junction bases outside the gene matches: 7. This CDR3 is built from 17 residues. CDR3 region: CSARGGSGRSSTDTQYF. In nucleotides, the CDR3 is TGCAGTGCTAGAGGGGGTAGCGGGAGGTCTAGCACAGATACGCAGTATTTT.

This clonotype was detected a few times. The rearrangement links TRBV20-1 to TRBJ2-7; 7 bases are a match to TRBD1. With V trimmed by 4 bases and J by 4 bases, 13 bases remained unmatched. This CDR3 has 15 residues. Germline V gives CDR1 DFQATT, CDR2 SNEGSKA (reference sequence). CDR3 protein: CSANSNRDSSYEQYF. CDR3 DNA sequence: TGCAGTGCTAACAGTAACCGGGACAGTAGTTACGAGCAGTACTTC.

This clonotype was seen more than once but under ten times. Relative to the germline gene, one junction end is altered; a read error may explain this. The chain joins TRBV28 to TRBJ2-1, with D hard to call. The V gene's germline CDR1 is MDHEN and CDR2 SYDVKM. The CDR3 length is 13 residues. In DNA, the CDR3 is TGTGCCAGCAGTTTGCTTGATTACAATGAGCAGTCCTTC. It yields the protein CASSLLDYNEQSF.

This clonotype has just a few counts. This chain uses TRBV12-3 or TRBV12-4 with TRBJ2-7; 11 bases are a match to TRBD2. The length of the CDR3 is 17 residues. The V and J ends lost 3 bases and 2 bases, in that order; junction bases with no gene match: 9. CDR3 nucleotide sequence: TGTGCCAGCAGTTTCACTCCGACTAGCGGGGACACCTACGAGCAGTACTTC. This translates into CASSFTPTSGDTYEQYF.

The J gene is TRBJ2-2, the V gene TRBV6-1; 9 positions agree with TRBD2. CDR3 length equals 17 residues. Germline lookup yields CDR1 MNHNS and CDR2 SASEGT. V shed 10 bases and J 5 bases; nucleotides not matched to a gene: 17. In DNA, the CDR3 is TGTGCCACCCAGGAATCGATAGCGGGAGTTAGTACCGGGGAGCTGTTTTTT. The encoded protein is CATQESIAGVSTGELFF.

The chain carries TRBV4-3 and TRBJ2-7, with 7 nucleotides matching TRBD2. The CDR3 loop spans 15 amino acids. Germline CDR1 and CDR2: LGHNA and YSLEER. V trimming: 2 bases; J trimming: 1 base; junction bases outside the gene matches: 5. CDR3 nucleotide sequence: TGCGCCAGCAGCCAAAACCAGGGAGGGTCCTACGAGCAGTACTTC. This encodes CASSQNQGGSYEQYF.

This clonotype was observed at least ten times. The gene calls are TRBV12-3 or TRBV12-4 and TRBJ2-4; D unresolved. V was pared by 2 bases and J by 8 bases, with 4 bases between. CDR3 length: 11 residues. The CDR3 DNA sequence: TGTGCCAGCAGTTTAACGGACATTCAGTACTTC. Its translation is CASSLTDIQYF.

This clonotype has at least ten counts. This CDR3 reads CASSEGRNTEAFF. CDR3 DNA: TGTGCCAGCAGTGAAGGCAGGAACACTGAAGCTTTCTTT. V gene TRBV2 combines with J gene TRBJ1-1; D gene uncertain. This CDR3 spans 13 amino acids. Per germline, CDR1 SNHLY and CDR2 FYNNEI. V lost 1 base and J lost 1, with 4 bases in between.

On this clonotype itself: It is likely a read error, because the conserved phenylalanine at the end of the CDR3 is missing. This chain joins TRBV5-4 and TRBJ2-1; tentatively, D is TRBD1 (5 bases). Germline lookup yields CDR1 SGHNT and CDR2 YYREEE (reference sequence). The CDR3 length is 13 residues. CDR3 DNA sequence: TGTGCCAGCAGCTCCACAGGTTACAATGGGCAGTTCGTC. Its protein is CASSSTGYNGQFV.

J is TRBJ2-1 and V is TRBV13; 15 nucleotides align to TRBD2. The CDR3 is 16 amino acids. V was pared by 3 bases and J by 7 bases, with 4 bases of the junction left unmatched. Germline lookup yields CDR1 PRHDT and CDR2 FYEKMQ (reference sequence). The CDR3 reads CASSFGLAGGGNEQFF. As DNA, the CDR3 is TGTGCCAGCAGCTTCGGACTAGCGGGAGGGGGGAATGAGCAGTTCTTC.

The V gene is TRBV19, the J gene TRBJ2-1; 7 bases map to TRBD2. Germline assignment: CDR1 LNHDA and CDR2 SQIVND (reference sequence). This CDR3 is built from 13 residues. Unmatched junction bases numbered 2, after V lost 1 base and J lost 8 bases. CDR3 DNA sequence: TGTGCCAGTAGTATAGGACTAGCCGATGAGCAGTTCTTC. Its protein is CASSIGLADEQFF.

This clonotype came up a few times. The chain uses TRBV20-1 and TRBJ2-3; TRBD2 aligns across 9 bases. The CDR3 loop spans 17 amino acids. With 0 bases clipped from V and 4 bases from J, the junction kept 11 bases outside the gene matches. Germline V lookup: CDR1 DFQATT, CDR2 SNEGSKA (reference sequence). As DNA, the CDR3 is TGCAGTGCTAGAGATTGGGTGAGCGGGAGGAAGGCAGATACGCAGTATTTT. Amino acid sequence: CSARDWVSGRKADTQYF.